The rows below give T cell receptor beta chains drawn from one sample of a study of glioma-infiltrating T cells. TCRdb re-called the multiplex PCR reads through MiXCR, storing one row per CDR3 protein. The sample yields about 210,000 distinct CDR3 sequences, more than 25% seen once. Sequencing was carried out using glioma tissue, nonneoplastic brain tissue, or PBMCs (not recorded which). These receptor sequences come from a human donor with low-grade glioma or glioblastoma, undergoing nonglioma brain surgery, or in good health (not recorded which). Both conserved end residues are part of each CDR3. D genes are given only for firm matches. For some rows the clone size is stated as once, few or many, or as a class when expanded; others skip it.

V,D,size,J,CDR3,DNA
TRBV9,.,.,TRBJ2-7,CASSYRQGGAYKQYF,TGTGCCAGCAGCTATCGACAGGGAGGGGCTTACAAGCAGTACTTC
TRBV7-9,.,many,TRBJ1-5,CASSPPNQPQHF,TGTGCCAGCAGCCCGCCCAATCAGCCCCAGCATTTT
TRBV19,TRBD2,.,TRBJ2-7,CASSSRLAGSLEQYF,TGTGCCAGTAGTAGTCGACTAGCGGGAAGTTTGGAGCAGTACTTC
TRBV2,.,many,TRBJ1-5,CASSEWGGTSNQPQHF,TGTGCCAGCAGTGAATGGGGGGGCACGTCGAATCAGCCCCAGCATTTT
TRBV19,TRBD2,many,TRBJ2-7,CASSATGGQYF,TGTGCCAGTAGTGCCACGGGGGGGCAGTACTTC
TRBV30,TRBD2,once,TRBJ2-7,CAWSVRTSGRVQYF,TGTGCCTGGAGTGTGCGGACTAGCGGGAGAGTGCAGTACTTC
TRBV6-1,.,many,TRBJ2-7,CASSGGQVVSYEQYF,TGTGCCAGCAGTGGTGGCCAGGTGGTCTCCTACGAGCAGTACTTC
TRBV4-1,.,few,TRBJ1-4,CASSQVSFSGDGSWVTNEKLFF,TGCGCCAGCAGCCAAGTTTCCTTCTCGGGGGACGGCAGCTGGGTAACTAATGAAAAACTGTTTTTT
TRBV12-3/TRBV12-4,.,many,TRBJ1-1,CASSPGTPGTEAFF,TGTGCCAGCAGTCCCGGGACACCGGGCACTGAAGCTTTCTTT
TRBV7-9,TRBD2,.,TRBJ2-7,CASSLGTSDEQYF,TGTGCCAGCAGCCTAGGGACTAGCGACGAGCAGTACTTC
TRBV7-3,.,.,TRBJ2-1,CASSLDSAPTNEQFF,TGTGCCAGCAGCCTGGACAGTGCGCCTACCAATGAGCAGTTCTTC
TRBV19,TRBD1,few,TRBJ1-5,CASIRTGESNQPQHF,TGTGCCAGTATCCGGACAGGGGAAAGCAATCAGCCCCAGCATTTT
TRBV12-3/TRBV12-4,.,few,TRBJ2-7,CASSAGPPVGQYF,TGTGCCAGCAGCGCCGGGCCCCCCGTGGGGCAGTACTTC
TRBV11-1,.,few,TRBJ2-3,CASSPNSGWSTDTQYF,TGTGCCAGCAGCCCAAATTCAGGATGGAGCACAGATACGCAGTATTTT
TRBV12-3/TRBV12-4,.,.,TRBJ2-7,CASSLEGEQYF,TGTGCCAGCAGTTTAGAAGGCGAGCAGTACTTC
TRBV5-1,.,once,TRBJ1-1,CASSSGGGVNTEAFF,TGCGCCAGCAGCTCTGGCGGGGGAGTGAACACTGAAGCTTTCTTT
TRBV14,.,.,TRBJ2-5,CASIAPGGSGKTQYF,TGTGCCAGCATCGCACCTGGGGGCTCGGGGAAGACCCAGTACTTC
TRBV28,.,.,TRBJ2-1,CDSSSRPSDGLYNEQFF,TGTGACAGCAGCTCCCGACCTAGCGATGGACTGTACAATGAGCAGTTCTTC
TRBV12-3/TRBV12-4,.,few,TRBJ1-3,CASSSTTIYF,TGTGCCAGCAGTTCAACCACCATATATTTT
TRBV4-3,.,many,TRBJ2-1,CASSQELAQSYNEQFF,TGCGCCAGCAGCCAGGAATTAGCCCAGTCCTACAATGAGCAGTTCTTC
TRBV28,TRBD1,many,TRBJ1-6,CASGTGNSPLHF,TGTGCCAGCGGGACAGGGAATTCACCCCTCCACTTT
TRBV27,.,many,TRBJ2-5,CASTDSVQETQYF,TGTGCCAGCACCGACAGTGTCCAAGAGACCCAGTACTTC
TRBV27,TRBD2,.,TRBJ2-5,CASSLASGSQETQYF,TGTGCCAGCAGCTTAGCTAGCGGGAGCCAAGAGACCCAGTACTTC
TRBV7-9,.,few,TRBJ2-6,CASSLTGGANVLTF,TGTGCCAGCAGCTTAACTGGGGGGGCCAACGTCCTGACTTTC
TRBV6-1,TRBD1,few,TRBJ2-3,CASHRDSGDTQYF,TGTGCCAGCCACCGGGACAGTGGAGATACGCAGTATTTT
TRBV12-3/TRBV12-4,.,.,TRBJ1-6,CASSQTTMNSPLHF,TGTGCCAGCAGTCAGACGACGATGAATTCACCCCTCCACTTT
TRBV28,.,many,TRBJ2-7,CASSHPSRRSWYF,TGTGCCAGCAGTCACCCCTCGAGAAGGTCGTGGTACTTC
TRBV20-1,TRBD2,.,TRBJ2-3,CSARDLSSGTGTDTQYF,TGCAGTGCTAGAGATCTGTCTAGCGGTACTGGCACAGATACGCAGTATTTT
TRBV5-1,TRBD1,.,TRBJ2-7,CASSFPGQGAREQYF,TGCGCCAGCAGCTTTCCGGGACAGGGGGCGCGGGAGCAGTACTTC
TRBV19,.,.,TRBJ2-3,CASRDDRTSTDTQYF,TGTGCCAGTAGGGACGACCGAACTAGCACAGATACGCAGTATTTT
TRBV6-2/TRBV6-3,TRBD1,many,TRBJ1-1,CASNRWDRGPREAFF,TGTGCCAGCAATCGTTGGGACAGGGGCCCTCGGGAGGCTTTCTTT
TRBV7-2,TRBD2,.,TRBJ2-3,CASSSTSGRTSTDTQYF,TGTGCCAGCAGCTCGACTAGCGGGAGGACGAGCACAGATACGCAGTATTTT
TRBV4-1,.,.,TRBJ2-3,CASSYQLAEFAVTQYF,TGCGCCAGCAGCTACCAGCTGGCGGAATTTGCAGTTACGCAGTATTTT
TRBV6-1,TRBD1,.,TRBJ2-5,CASRQPGQGMGTQYF,TGTGCCAGCAGACAACCGGGACAGGGGATGGGGACCCAGTACTTC
TRBV14,TRBD2,few,TRBJ2-2,CASSSRVAGFGELFF,TGTGCCAGCAGCTCCCGGGTAGCGGGATTCGGGGAGCTGTTTTTT
TRBV27,.,medium-sized,TRBJ2-7,CASSSYGAILQYF,TGTGCCAGCAGTTCGTACGGGGCTATCCTGCAGTACTTC
TRBV25-1,.,many,TRBJ1-1,CASRTPWGDEAFF,TGTGCCAGCAGAACCCCCTGGGGGGATGAAGCTTTCTTT
TRBV3-1,.,few,TRBJ2-1,CASSPWVGNEQFF,TGTGCCAGCAGCCCCTGGGTGGGGAATGAGCAGTTCTTC
TRBV11-2,TRBD1,many,TRBJ1-1,CASSPQTGENTEAFF,TGTGCCAGCAGCCCGCAGACAGGGGAGAACACTGAAGCTTTCTTT
TRBV4-1,.,.,TRBJ2-7,CASSQQQGSPYEQYF,TGCGCCAGCAGCCAACAACAGGGCTCACCCTACGAGCAGTACTTC
TRBV19,.,few,TRBJ1-5,CASSFRTSNQPQHF,TGTGCCAGTAGTTTTCGGACTAGCAATCAGCCCCAGCATTTT
TRBV29-1,TRBD2,many,TRBJ2-3,CSVEDRSASGSLYTQYF,TGCAGCGTTGAAGATCGATCGGCTAGCGGGAGTCTATATACGCAGTATTTT
TRBV28,TRBD2,many,TRBJ2-7,CASRRQVAGTYEQYF,TGTGCCAGCAGGCGCCAGGTAGCGGGGACCTACGAGCAGTACTTC
TRBV6-6,TRBD2,once,TRBJ2-1,CASSYVAGGDSYNEQFF,TGTGCCAGCAGTTACGTCGCGGGAGGTGATTCCTACAATGAGCAGTTCTTC
TRBV10-3,.,many,TRBJ2-7,CAISGVGEFEQYF,TGTGCCATCAGTGGGGTCGGGGAGTTCGAGCAGTACTTC
TRBV20-1,.,many,TRBJ2-7,CSATGGTASSYEQYF,TGCAGTGCTACCGGAGGGACAGCGAGCTCCTACGAGCAGTACTTC
TRBV4-3,TRBD2,many,TRBJ2-3,CASSRLAAYTDTQYF,TGCGCCAGCAGCCGCCTAGCGGCCTACACAGATACGCAGTATTTT
TRBV20-1,TRBD1,many,TRBJ1-2,CSAPDRGSGYTF,TGCAGTGCTCCGGACAGGGGGTCAGGCTACACCTTC